Shown below are 18 T cell receptor beta chains from a single sample sequenced in a study of technical replicates of blood from a handful of donors. This table comes from immunoSEQ multiplex PCR, and its TCRdb copy is limited to in-frame clones, with some not included. The sample carries some 60,000 clones, roughly 95% recorded once. Sample: PBMCs. The receptors were sampled from a human donor in good health. Some clones in this sample may be carry-over from other donors' samples.

This chain joins TRBV5-4 and TRBJ2-7; 11 bases fit TRBD1. V shed 4 bases, J shed 4 bases, and the junction held 10 bases outside the gene matches. CDR1 and CDR2 from the germline V gene are SGHNT and YYREEE (reference sequence). The CDR3 length is 16 residues. CDR3 DNA sequence: TGTGCCAGCAGCCCCGGACAGGGGGCAAGTCTTTACGAGCAGTACTTC. It codes for CASSPGQGASLYEQYF.

The chain links TRBV5-4 to TRBJ1-1, with D possibly being TRBD1 (6 bases). Germline values: CDR1 SGHNT, CDR2 YYREEE (reference sequence). The CDR3 is 13 amino acids. Trimming took 2 bases from V and 5 from J, leaving 10 bases between them. The CDR3 protein is CASSFSRGTEAFF. The CDR3 coding sequence is TGTGCCAGCAGCTTCTCCAGGGGTACTGAAGCTTTCTTT. Full variable domain (outside the CDR3, taken from reference TRBV5-4 and TRBJ1-1): ETGVTQSPTHLIKTRGQQVTLRCSSQSGHNTVSWYQQALGQGPQFIFQYYREEENGRGNFPPRFSGLQFPNYSSELNVNALELDDSALYLCASSFSRGTEAFFGQGTRLTVV.

V is TRBV6-1 and J is TRBJ1-2; no clear D gene. Trimming cost V 7 bases and J 8 bases, with 11 bases left between them. Germline CDR1 is MNHNS and CDR2 is SASEGT. The CDR3 runs 11 residues. The CDR3 region is CASITQLGYTF. CDR3 nucleotide sequence: TGTGCCAGCATTACCCAACTGGGCTACACCTTC.

The V gene is TRBV7-6, the J gene TRBJ2-7; 9 bases are a match to TRBD1. This CDR3 is 15 amino acids long. Germline V gene data show CDR1 as SGHVS and CDR2 as FNYEAQ. With 4 bases clipped from V and 6 bases from J, the junction kept 10 bases outside the gene matches. This CDR3 reads CASSSPGTGTGEQYF. The CDR3, as DNA: TGTGCCAGCAGCTCCCCCGGGACAGGGACCGGCGAGCAGTACTTC.

The CDR3 bases are TGCGCCAGCAGCTCCCCCCCGCCCCTCGCCCTGCGGGAGAAGTTGGGTGAGCAGTTCTTC. This codes for CASSSPPPLALREKLGEQFF. V and J are TRBV5-1 and TRBJ2-1, with 7 nucleotides matching TRBD2. The CDR3 is 20 amino acids. Looked up from germline, CDR1 is SGHRS and CDR2 is YFSETQ. Trimming removed 3 bases from V and 9 bases from J; junction bases left unmatched: 27.

Remarks on this clone: The junction departs from germline at one end; a sequencing error may be responsible. This rearrangement joins TRBV29-1 to TRBJ2-2; TRBD2 aligns across 11 bases. The CDR3 is made up of 15 amino acids. In germline, CDR1 is SQVTM, CDR2 ANQGSEA. The CDR3 sequence: CSVASGGPNAGELFF. CDR3 in DNA: TGCAGCGTTGCTAGCGGGGGGCCGAACGCCGGGGAGCTGTTTTTT.

J is TRBJ1-2 and V is TRBV28; 9 bases match TRBD1. V was clipped by 11 bases and J by 4 bases; unmatched bases: 11. Germline V gives CDR1 MDHEN, CDR2 SYDVKM. This CDR3 is built from 14 residues. The CDR3 DNA is TGTGCCGGCGGACAGGGGAGGGTAGGCTATGGCTACACCTTC. Its protein is CAGGQGRVGYGYTF.

This clone has only one observation. This chain links TRBV7-2 with TRBJ1-5; the D gene is possibly TRBD1 (6 bases). With 5 bases removed from V and 2 bases from J, the gap between germline ends came to 13 bases. CDR1 and CDR2 from the germline V gene are SGHTA and FQGNSA. This CDR3 region has 15 residues. For the CDR3, the DNA is TGTGCCAGCAGCCTGGGGGCAGGGGGCAATCAGCCCCAGCATTTT. Translating it yields CASSLGAGGNQPQHF.

The chain has TRBV5-8 and TRBJ1-5; TRBD1 might be the D (5 bases). The CDR3 has 15 amino acids. Germline loops: CDR1 SGHTS, CDR2 YDEGEE. Deletions cut 1 base from V and 3 bases from J, with 11 bases between. The CDR3 nucleotides are TGTGCCAGCAGCTTGCAGGGATATAACAATCAGCCCCAGCATTTT. Protein sequence: CASSLQGYNNQPQHF.

The gene calls are TRBV30 and TRBJ1-5; unclear D gene. In germline, CDR1 is GTSNPN, CDR2 SVGIG (reference sequence). The CDR3 has 12 amino acids. V gave up 4 bases and J gave up 9 bases, with 13 bases separating them. Here the CDR3 DNA reads TGTGCCTGGAATGAAGCCCCGGGGCCCCAGCATTTT. Translated: CAWNEAPGPQHF.

This clone was seen only once. The V and J genes are TRBV4-3 and TRBJ2-5; a weak D match, TRBD1 (6 bases). There are 15 residues in the CDR3. Trimming took 1 base from V and 4 from J, leaving 13 bases between them. CDR1 and CDR2 (germline): LGHNA, YSLEER. CDR3 loop: CASSQGGHRGETQYF. CDR3 nucleotide sequence: TGCGCCAGCAGCCAAGGGGGACATAGGGGAGAGACCCAGTACTTC.

J is TRBJ1-2 and V is TRBV5-1; tentative D call: TRBD1 (6 bases). The CDR3 is 13 residues long. CDR1 SGHRS and CDR2 YFSETQ come from the germline V gene. V was clipped by 6 bases and J by 5 bases, with 14 bases between them. The CDR3 region is CASTSQQGYGYTF. CDR3 DNA: TGCGCCAGCACCTCCCAGCAGGGGTATGGCTACACCTTC.

The J gene is TRBJ1-3, the V gene TRBV15; D unclear. Between the trimmed V and J ends, which lost 0 bases and 1 base, there was a span of 13 bases. This CDR3 region has 17 residues. In germline, CDR1 is LNHNV, CDR2 YYDKDF (reference sequence). The CDR3: CATSRDLRVGSGNTIYF. Written as DNA, the CDR3 is TGTGCCACCAGCAGAGACTTACGGGTCGGGTCTGGAAACACCATATATTTT.

V gene TRBV6-1 combines with J gene TRBJ2-1; 8 bases agree with TRBD2. V lost 5 bases, J lost 5 bases, and 5 bases stayed unmatched. The CDR3 sequence is 14 residues long. Germline V gene sequence: CDR1 MNHNS, CDR2 SASEGT. The CDR3: CASSPLAGHNEQFF. The DNA of the CDR3 is TGTGCCAGCAGTCCTCTAGCGGGTCACAATGAGCAGTTCTTC.

This clone was detected once. This chain joins TRBV7-2 and TRBJ2-7; 7 nucleotides match TRBD1. Trimming at V came to 1 base and at J to 1 base, leaving 4 bases not matched to a gene. Germline V lookup: CDR1 SGHTA, CDR2 FQGNSA. The CDR3 totals 15 residues. CDR3 in amino acids: CASSLDRGPSYEQYF. CDR3 bases: TGTGCCAGCAGCTTAGACAGGGGCCCATCCTACGAGCAGTACTTC.

CDR3 residues: CASSYYTGELFF. CDR3 coding DNA: TGTGCCAGCAGCTACTACACCGGGGAGCTGTTTTTT. This chain connects TRBV7-3 to TRBJ2-2; D uncertain. Trimming shortened V by 4 bases and J by 3 bases, and 3 bases separated the two germline ends. The CDR3 loop spans 12 amino acids. From germline, CDR1 is SGHTA and CDR2 FQGTGA.

This clone was found a few times. The chain links TRBV18 to TRBJ1-3, with 7 nucleotides matching TRBD1. Trimming at V came to 0 bases and at J to 4 bases, leaving 6 bases not matched to a gene. Per the germline V gene, CDR1 is KGHSH and CDR2 is LQKENI. This CDR3 has 16 amino acids. The CDR3 here is CASSPPGQLRGNTIYF. CDR3 nucleotides: TGTGCCAGCTCACCACCGGGACAGTTGAGAGGAAACACCATATATTTT.

This clone was observed a single time. The rearrangement joins TRBV7-2 to TRBJ2-7; 7 bases agree with TRBD2. Trimming removed 3 bases from V and 0 bases from J; junction bases left unmatched: 5. The CDR3 totals 15 residues. Germline V lookup: CDR1 SGHTA, CDR2 FQGNSA. CDR3 coding DNA: TGTGCCAGCAGCTTTCAAGCGGGGAGCTCCTACGAGCAGTACTTC. Protein: CASSFQAGSSYEQYF.